This passage covers 16 T cell receptor beta chains from one sample sequenced in a study of tumor-infiltrating lymphocytes in primary liver carcinoma. They got blood RNA out of unsorted whole blood and also pulled out germline DNA. Total RNA amounting to around 530 ng was the source from which TCR beta cDNA was made with a constant-region primer. Sequencing libraries for TCR beta derived from three nested multiplex PCR rounds that used slightly modified ARM-PCR. Use of TRBV1-TRBV30 forward primers with a C-beta reverse primer characterized the first two PCR rounds, which lasted about 10 cycles each. MiXCR, applied by TCRdb to the multiplex PCR reads, yields one record per CDR3 protein. Altogether over 250,000 distinct CDR3 sequences are present, roughly 60% being singletons, with the ten largest covering about a sixth. The sequenced sample consisted of peripheral blood. The origin of the receptors is a woman in her 30s with primary liver carcinoma and hepatitis B virus infection.

Only one count was recorded for this clonotype. A much larger clone differs by one base, so this may be a read error. This chain uses TRBV6-5 with TRBJ2-3; D possibly uses TRBD1 or TRBD2 (7 bases each). This CDR3 comprises 19 residues. Germline values: CDR1 MNHEY, CDR2 SVGAGI. The CDR3 DNA reads TGTGTCAGCAGTTACTCGCCCTCCCGACAGGGAGGGTTTCGAGATACGCAGTATTTT. Protein sequence: CVSSYSPSRQGGFRDTQYF.

This clonotype appeared a few times. V and J are TRBV6-6 and TRBJ2-6; either TRBD1 or TRBD2 may fit D (5 bases each). The CDR3 is 18 amino acids. Germline V gene sequence: CDR1 MNHNY, CDR2 SVGAGI (reference sequence). V was cut by 7 bases and J by 0 bases, with 19 bases left in between. CDR3 loop: CASTSNRGRGSGANVLTF. For the CDR3, the DNA is TGTGCCAGCACCTCGAATCGGGGAAGGGGCTCTGGGGCCAACGTCCTGACTTTC.

This clonotype came up once. This may be a read error, as it is one base from a much larger clone. The chain links TRBV6-1 to TRBJ2-4; 8 bases match TRBD1. The CDR3 sequence is 12 residues long. Germline V gene lookup returns CDR1 MNHNS and CDR2 SASEGT. CDR3 sequence reads: CVTDRTGSIQYF. The DNA of the CDR3 is TGTGTCACCGACCGGACAGGGTCCATTCAGTACTTC.

In the case of this clonotype: This may arise from a read error, as a much more abundant clone is one base away. Likely a read error: the CDR3 ends without its conserved phenylalanine or tryptophan. The chain joins TRBV4-2 to TRBJ2-1; 9 positions agree with TRBD2. This CDR3 region has 17 residues. Germline V gene sequence: CDR1 LGHNA, CDR2 YNFKEQ. The CDR3: CASSQEVPSGTYNEQFS. The DNA of the CDR3 is TGCGCCAGCAGCCAAGAGGTCCCTAGCGGGACTTACAATGAGCAGTTCTCC.

The V call is TRBV7-9, the J call TRBJ2-3; TRBD1 or TRBD2 may be the D gene (5 bases each). CDR3 length: 16 amino acids. Trimming pared 7 bases from V and 0 bases from J, leaving 17 bases between. Per the germline V gene, CDR1 is SEHNR and CDR2 is FQNEAQ (reference sequence). The CDR3 DNA is TGTGCCAGCACCGGGGCCCTAAAAACTAGCACAGATACGCAGTATTTT. It specifies CASTGALKTSTDTQYF. Supplemented by reference TRBV7-9 and TRBJ2-3, the full variable domain reads DTGVSQNPRHKITKRGQNVTFRCDPISEHNRLYWYRQTLGQGPEFLTYFQNEAQLEKSRLLSDRFSAERPKGSFSTLEIQRTEQGDSAMYLCASTGALKTSTDTQYFGPGTRLTVL.

This clonotype has a single count. At one of its ends the junction is not consistent with the germline gene, which may arise from a read error. This chain links TRBV12-3 or TRBV12-4 with TRBJ2-6; TRBD1 matches 9 bases. This CDR3 region has 15 residues. The CDR3 spells CVSRGQGTGANVLTF. CDR3 nucleotide sequence: TGTGTCAGCAGGGGACAGGGAACTGGGGCCAACGTCCTGACTTTC.

This clonotype was seen ten or more times. The chain carries TRBV11-3 and TRBJ2-2; 12 positions agree with TRBD2. This CDR3 contains 17 residues. CDR1 is SGHNT and CDR2 is YENEEA in the germline V gene. The trim removed 3 bases at V and 4 bases at J, leaving 6 bases unmatched. CDR3 coding DNA: TGTGCCAGCAGCTTTCTAGCGGGAGGGCCGGGCACCGGGGAGCTGTTTTTT. It translates to CASSFLAGGPGTGELFF.

Of note for this clonotype: One end of the junction varies from germline; a read error may be responsible. The V and J genes are TRBV4-1 and TRBJ2-1; no clear D gene. CDR1 is MGHRA and CDR2 is YSYEKL in the germline V gene. The length of the CDR3 is 16 residues. The CDR3 nucleotides read TGCGCCAGTAGCCCCAGAAACCACTACTCCTACAATGAGCAGTTCTTC. It encodes CASSPRNHYSYNEQFF.

With respect to this clonotype: One junction end disagrees with the germline gene, perhaps due to a read error. The chain carries TRBV11-2 and TRBJ2-1; TRBD2 might be the D (5 bases). The CDR3 is 14 residues long. Germline loops: CDR1 SGHAT, CDR2 FQNNGV. The CDR3 DNA follows: TGTGCCAACAGCCCCCGGACTCTTTACAACGAGCAGTTCTTC. This codes for CANSPRTLYNEQFF.

Points on this clonotype: Likely a read error: the CDR3 ends without its conserved phenylalanine or tryptophan. The chain employs TRBV7-8 and TRBJ1-6; D remains ambiguous. In germline, CDR1 is SGHVS, CDR2 FQNEAQ. The CDR3 contains 15 residues. V lost 5 bases, J lost 14 bases, and 22 bases lay in between. The CDR3 sequence is CASSLGPANFEALHV. CDR3 sequence (DNA): TGTGCCAGCAGCCTAGGACCGGCCAATTTTGAGGCCCTCCACGTT.

In regard to this clonotype: Its ends do not fully match the called genes, so a read error is possible. The gene calls are TRBV29-1 and TRBJ2-7; 10 bases agree with TRBD1. The germline V gene encodes CDR1 SQVTM and CDR2 ANQGSEA. The CDR3 has 13 amino acids. This CDR3 reads CNVAGQGTYEQYF. CDR3 coding DNA: TGCAACGTTGCGGGACAGGGGACCTACGAGCAGTACTTC.

In the case of this clonotype: The junction shows a germline mismatch at one end, possibly a read error. V is TRBV28 and J is TRBJ2-3; D is perhaps TRBD1 (5 bases). CDR1 is MDHEN, CDR2 SYDVKM, per germline. This CDR3 is built from 12 residues. CDR3 nucleotides: TGTGTCAGCAGCCCCAGGGTCCATACGCAGTATTTT. It codes for CVSSPRVHTQYF.

As concerns this clonotype: Compared with germline, one end of the junction differs, possibly owing to a read error. This chain joins TRBV12-5 and TRBJ2-3, with 7 bases lining up with TRBD2. Germline V lookup: CDR1 LGHNT, CDR2 FRNRAP. The CDR3 sequence is 15 residues long. This CDR3 is CSSGMELAATDTQYF. In DNA, the CDR3 is TGTTCTAGTGGTATGGAGCTAGCGGCCACAGATACGCAGTATTTT.

In regard to this clonotype: One end of the junction does not line up with germline, which may come from a read error. The CDR3 region has the DNA TGTGCCAGTAGTGAAGCCGGAAACAGGGGGAATGAGCAGTTCTTC. Its protein product is CASSEAGNRGNEQFF. This chain links TRBV6-1 with TRBJ2-1; 8 bases align to TRBD1. The CDR3 runs to 15 residues. Per germline, CDR1 MNHNS and CDR2 SASEGT.

The V and J genes are TRBV11-2 and TRBJ2-1; D is uncertain. The V end lost 4 bases, the J end lost 9 bases, and 16 bases lay between the germline ends. Germline CDR1 reads SGHAT; CDR2 reads FQNNGV. The CDR3 loop spans 14 amino acids. In nucleotides, the CDR3 is TGTGCCAGCAGCTCGTCGGGTCGGTACGGTGAGCAGTTCTTC. It is translated as CASSSSGRYGEQFF. Filled out from reference TRBV11-2 and TRBJ2-1, the complete variable domain reads EAGVAQSPRYKIIEKRQSVAFWCNPISGHATLYWYQQILGQGPKLLIQFQNNGVVDDSQLPKDRFSAERLKGVDSTLKIQPAKLEDSAVYLCASSSSGRYGEQFFGPGTRLTVL.

In its sample, this clonotype was seen many times. The chain uses TRBV13 and TRBJ2-5, with 8 bases that match TRBD1. Losses at the gene ends were 4 bases for V and 5 bases for J; bases not matched to a gene: 9. The CDR3 has 15 amino acids. Germline V lookup: CDR1 PRHDT, CDR2 FYEKMQ (reference sequence). The chain's CDR3 is CASSSEGQGLETQYF. The CDR3 DNA is TGTGCCAGCAGCTCCGAAGGACAGGGTTTGGAGACCCAGTACTTC.